The sequence of this T cell receptor beta chain was determined in a study of OX40 agonist ivuxolimab in advanced cancers. Assay: immunoSEQ multiplex PCR; the TCRdb copy retains only in-frame clones and omits some. The sample includes around 40,000 clones, 80% to 95% of them seen just once. Trimming stripped 3 bases from V and 10 bases from J, with 12 bases between. Germline loops: CDR1 SGHAT, CDR2 FQNNGV. The CDR3 loop spans 12 amino acids. The clonotype originates from an adult with an advanced solid tumor such as melanoma, head and neck, liver or kidney cancer. Source: CD4+ or CD8+ T cells sorted from blood, taken in a trial of the OX40 agonist ivuxolimab. The chain carries TRBV11-2 and TRBJ2-5; D is possibly TRBD1 or TRBD2 (5 bases each). The CDR3 DNA reads as TGTGCCAGCAGCTTCGTTCGAGGGGACCAGTACTTC. Translating it yields CASSFVRGDQYF. Complete variable domain (other parts from reference TRBV11-2 and TRBJ2-5): EAGVAQSPRYKIIEKRQSVAFWCNPISGHATLYWYQQILGQGPKLLIQFQNNGVVDDSQLPKDRFSAERLKGVDSTLKIQPAKLEDSAVYLCASSFVRGDQYFGPGTRLLVL.